The 3 T cell receptor beta chains reported below all come from one sample, sequenced in a study of blood T cell repertoires in COVID-19. Assay used: immunoSEQ multiplex PCR; TCRdb lists only in-frame clones, some missing. This sample has 300,000 to 450,000 clones, with 80% to 90% found just once. The sequenced sample consisted of PBMCs or T cells enriched from blood (not recorded which). These receptors were obtained from a young man who had recovered from COVID-19.

This sequence joins TRBV5-4 and TRBJ2-5; 8 bases map to TRBD2. The CDR3 spans 17 residues. Germline CDR1 is SGHNT and CDR2 is YYREEE (reference sequence). Trimming at V came to 2 bases and at J to 1 base, leaving 10 bases not matched to a gene. The DNA for the CDR3 is TGTGCCAGCAGCTTACAGCGGGGGCCGGGGCTCCAAGAGACCCAGTACTTC. Its translation is CASSLQRGPGLQETQYF.

The V and J genes are TRBV5-4 and TRBJ1-2, with a tentative D call TRBD1 (6 bases). The CDR3 extends over 15 amino acids. The V end was cut by 6 bases, the J end by 7 bases, with 22 bases between. Germline V gene sequence: CDR1 SGHNT, CDR2 YYREEE (reference sequence). CDR3 sequence reads: CASTISGERRLGYTF. In DNA, the CDR3 is TGTGCCAGCACCATATCAGGGGAAAGGCGGCTTGGCTACACCTTC.

Note on this clone: A read error may produce the germline difference seen at one junction end. J is TRBJ2-1 and V is TRBV10-1; 8 nucleotides align to TRBD1. This CDR3 is 15 amino acids long. Germline V gives CDR1 WNHNN, CDR2 SYGVQD (reference sequence). The CDR3 bases are TGTGCCAGCAGTGAGCGGTCAGGGGGCAGGAATGAGCAGTTCTTC. This gives the protein CASSERSGGRNEQFF.